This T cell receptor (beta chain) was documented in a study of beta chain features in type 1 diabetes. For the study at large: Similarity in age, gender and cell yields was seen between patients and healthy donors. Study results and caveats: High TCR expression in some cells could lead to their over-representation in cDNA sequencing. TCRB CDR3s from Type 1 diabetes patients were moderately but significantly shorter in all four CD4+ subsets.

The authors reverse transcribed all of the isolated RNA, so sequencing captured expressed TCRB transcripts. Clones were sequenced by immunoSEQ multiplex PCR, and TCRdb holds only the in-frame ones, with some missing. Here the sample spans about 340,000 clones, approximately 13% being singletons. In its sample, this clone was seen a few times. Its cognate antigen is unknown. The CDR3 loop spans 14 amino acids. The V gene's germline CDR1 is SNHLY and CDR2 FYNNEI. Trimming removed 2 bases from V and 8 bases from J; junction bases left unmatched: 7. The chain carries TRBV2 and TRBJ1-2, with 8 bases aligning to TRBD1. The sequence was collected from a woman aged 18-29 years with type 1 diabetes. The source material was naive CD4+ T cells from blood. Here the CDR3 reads CASSELQGAGGYTF. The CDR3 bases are TGTGCCAGCAGTGAACTCCAGGGGGCGGGGGGCTACACCTTC.